This T cell receptor beta chain was observed in a study of blood T cells in healthy people across ages. Germline CDR1 and CDR2: DFQATT and SNEGSKA (reference sequence). This CDR3 contains 12 residues. Trimming took off 3 bases at V and 5 bases at J, with 9 bases between the two ends. Every donor contributed roughly 10 milliliters of peripheral blood by blood draw. For the second PCR, which ran for roughly 6 to 12 cycles, a sample-barcoded 5' primer and a J-beta primer mix were used. TCRdb processed the 5' RACE reads anew with MiXCR; each CDR3 protein has one entry. Altogether 1.5 million to 2 million distinct CDR3 sequences are present, 30% to 40% being singletons, with the ten largest covering roughly 10%. This clonotype was seen a few times.

The receptor was derived from a woman in her twenties or thirties in good health. The gene calls are TRBV20-1 and TRBJ2-3; no clear D. Sequencing was done on a sample of blood. In nucleotides, the CDR3 is TGCAGTGCTAGTGTAGGGCAAGATACGCAGTATTTT. Its protein product is CSASVGQDTQYF.